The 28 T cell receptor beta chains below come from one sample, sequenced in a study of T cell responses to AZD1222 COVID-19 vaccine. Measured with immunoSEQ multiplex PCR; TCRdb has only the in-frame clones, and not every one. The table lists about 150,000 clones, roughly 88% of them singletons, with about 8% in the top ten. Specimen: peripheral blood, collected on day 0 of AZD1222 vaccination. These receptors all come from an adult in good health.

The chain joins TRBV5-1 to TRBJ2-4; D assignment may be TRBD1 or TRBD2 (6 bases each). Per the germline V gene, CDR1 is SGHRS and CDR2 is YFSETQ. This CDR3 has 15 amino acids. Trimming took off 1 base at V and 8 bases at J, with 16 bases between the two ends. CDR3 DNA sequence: TGCGCCAGCAGCTTGACCGGGGGCAGGGGTGACATTCAGTACTTC. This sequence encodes CASSLTGGRGDIQYF.

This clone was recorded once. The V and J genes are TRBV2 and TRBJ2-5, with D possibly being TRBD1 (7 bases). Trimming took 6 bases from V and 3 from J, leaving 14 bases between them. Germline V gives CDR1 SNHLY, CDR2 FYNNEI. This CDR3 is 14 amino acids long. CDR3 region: CASRAGTGEETQYF. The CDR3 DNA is TGTGCCAGCAGGGCGGGAACAGGGGAAGAGACCCAGTACTTC. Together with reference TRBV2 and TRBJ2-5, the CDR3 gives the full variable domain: EPEVTQTPSHQVTQMGQEVILRCVPISNHLYFYWYRQILGQKVEFLVSFYNNEISEKSEIFDDQFSVERPDGSNFTLKIRSTKLEDSAMYFCASRAGTGEETQYFGPGTRLLVL.

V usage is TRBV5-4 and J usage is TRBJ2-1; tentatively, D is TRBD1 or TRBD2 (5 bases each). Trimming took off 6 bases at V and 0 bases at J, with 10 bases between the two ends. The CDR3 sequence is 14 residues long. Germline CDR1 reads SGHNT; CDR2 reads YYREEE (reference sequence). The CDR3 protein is CASNRDASYNEQFF. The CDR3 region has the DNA TGTGCCAGCAACCGGGACGCCTCCTACAATGAGCAGTTCTTC.

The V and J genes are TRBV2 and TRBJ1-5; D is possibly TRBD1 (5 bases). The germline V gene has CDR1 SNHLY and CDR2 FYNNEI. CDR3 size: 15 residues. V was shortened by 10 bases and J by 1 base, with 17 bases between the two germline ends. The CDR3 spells CATSRGRESNQPQHF. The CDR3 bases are TGTGCCACTTCGAGGGGTAGAGAAAGCAATCAGCCCCAGCATTTT.

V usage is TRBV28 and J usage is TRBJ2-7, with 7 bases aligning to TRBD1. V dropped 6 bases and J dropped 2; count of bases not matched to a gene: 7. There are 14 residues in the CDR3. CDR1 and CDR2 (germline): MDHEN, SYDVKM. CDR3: CASRFRGSPYEQYF. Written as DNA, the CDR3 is TGTGCCAGCAGATTCAGGGGGTCCCCCTACGAGCAGTACTTC.

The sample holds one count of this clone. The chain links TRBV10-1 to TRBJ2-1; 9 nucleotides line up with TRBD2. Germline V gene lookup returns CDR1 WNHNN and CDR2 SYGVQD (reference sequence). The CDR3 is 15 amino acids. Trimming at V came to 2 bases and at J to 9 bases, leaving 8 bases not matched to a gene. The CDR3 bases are TGCGCCAGCAGTGAGCAGGCGGGAGGGAGCGGTGAGCAGTTCTTC. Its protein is CASSEQAGGSGEQFF.

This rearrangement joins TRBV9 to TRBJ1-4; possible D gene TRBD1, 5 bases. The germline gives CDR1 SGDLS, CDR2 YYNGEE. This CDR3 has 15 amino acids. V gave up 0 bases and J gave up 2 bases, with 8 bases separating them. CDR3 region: CASSVAWGTNEKLFF. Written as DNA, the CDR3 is TGTGCCAGCAGCGTAGCATGGGGGACTAATGAAAAACTGTTTTTT.

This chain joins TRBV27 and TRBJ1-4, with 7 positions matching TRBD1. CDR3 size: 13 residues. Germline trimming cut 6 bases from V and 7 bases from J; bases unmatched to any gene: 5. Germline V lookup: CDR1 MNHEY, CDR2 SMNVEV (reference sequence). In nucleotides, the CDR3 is TGTGCCAGCAGCATCGACAGGGTTGAAAAACTGTTTTTT. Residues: CASSIDRVEKLFF.

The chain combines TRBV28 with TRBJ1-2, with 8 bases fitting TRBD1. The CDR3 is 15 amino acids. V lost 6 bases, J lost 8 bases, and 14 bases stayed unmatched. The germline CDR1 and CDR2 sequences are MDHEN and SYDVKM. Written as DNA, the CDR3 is TGTGCCAGCAGCCGACAGGGGACTCCGTTCGAGGGCTACACCTTC. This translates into CASSRQGTPFEGYTF.

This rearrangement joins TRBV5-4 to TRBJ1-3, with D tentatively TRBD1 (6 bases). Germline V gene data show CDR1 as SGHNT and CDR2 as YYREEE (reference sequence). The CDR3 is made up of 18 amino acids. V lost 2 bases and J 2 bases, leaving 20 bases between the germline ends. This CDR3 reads CASSFYGQGSVPGNTIYF. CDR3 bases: TGTGCCAGCAGCTTCTATGGGCAGGGGAGTGTGCCTGGAAACACCATATATTTT.

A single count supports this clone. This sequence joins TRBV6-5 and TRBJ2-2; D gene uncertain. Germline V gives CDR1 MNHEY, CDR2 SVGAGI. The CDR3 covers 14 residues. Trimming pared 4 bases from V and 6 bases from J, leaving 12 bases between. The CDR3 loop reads CASSSAFRSGELFF. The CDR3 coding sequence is TGTGCCAGCAGTTCTGCTTTCCGCTCCGGGGAGCTGTTTTTT.

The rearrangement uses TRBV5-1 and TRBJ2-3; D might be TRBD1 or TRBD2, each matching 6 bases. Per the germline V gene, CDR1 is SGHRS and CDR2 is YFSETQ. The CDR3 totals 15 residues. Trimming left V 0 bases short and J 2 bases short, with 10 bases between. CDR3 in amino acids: CASSLEGGYTDTQYF. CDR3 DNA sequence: TGCGCCAGCAGCTTGGAGGGGGGATACACAGATACGCAGTATTTT.

In nucleotides, the CDR3 is TGTGCCATCCGCCCCGAGACTAACTATGGCTACACCTTC. This codes for CAIRPETNYGYTF. V usage is TRBV12-3 or TRBV12-4 and J usage is TRBJ1-2, with D unresolved. Trimming took off 10 bases at V and 0 bases at J, with 12 bases between the two ends. The CDR3 consists of 13 residues.

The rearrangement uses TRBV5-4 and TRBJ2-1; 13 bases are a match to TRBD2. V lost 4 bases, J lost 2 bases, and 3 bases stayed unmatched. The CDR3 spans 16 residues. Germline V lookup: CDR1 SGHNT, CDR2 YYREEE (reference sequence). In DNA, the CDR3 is TGTGCCAGCAGCCTAGGACTAGCGGGAGCCTACAATGAGCAGTTCTTC. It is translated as CASSLGLAGAYNEQFF.

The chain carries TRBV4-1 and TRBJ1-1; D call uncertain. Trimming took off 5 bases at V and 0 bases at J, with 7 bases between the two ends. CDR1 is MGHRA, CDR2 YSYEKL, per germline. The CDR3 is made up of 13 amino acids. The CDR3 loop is CASSGRLNTEAFF. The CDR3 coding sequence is TGCGCCAGCAGCGGACGCTTGAACACTGAAGCTTTCTTT.

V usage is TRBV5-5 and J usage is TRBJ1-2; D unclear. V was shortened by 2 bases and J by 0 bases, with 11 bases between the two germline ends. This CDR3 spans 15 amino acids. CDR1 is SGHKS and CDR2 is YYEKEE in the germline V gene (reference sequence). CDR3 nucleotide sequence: TGTGCCAGCAGCTTCGGCGGACGACCTAACTATGGCTACACCTTC. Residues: CASSFGGRPNYGYTF.

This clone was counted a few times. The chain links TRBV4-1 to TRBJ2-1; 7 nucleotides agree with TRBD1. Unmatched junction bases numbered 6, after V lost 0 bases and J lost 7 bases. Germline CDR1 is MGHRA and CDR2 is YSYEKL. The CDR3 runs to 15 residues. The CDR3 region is CASSQDEGAHNEQFF. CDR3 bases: TGCGCCAGCAGCCAAGATGAGGGGGCCCATAATGAGCAGTTCTTC.

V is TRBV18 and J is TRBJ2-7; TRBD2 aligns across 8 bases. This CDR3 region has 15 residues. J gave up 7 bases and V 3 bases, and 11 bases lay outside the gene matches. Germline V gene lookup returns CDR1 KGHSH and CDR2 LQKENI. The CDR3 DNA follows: TGTGCCAGCTCACCCCAGCGGGAGTCCTCCGAGGAGCAGTACTTC. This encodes CASSPQRESSEEQYF.

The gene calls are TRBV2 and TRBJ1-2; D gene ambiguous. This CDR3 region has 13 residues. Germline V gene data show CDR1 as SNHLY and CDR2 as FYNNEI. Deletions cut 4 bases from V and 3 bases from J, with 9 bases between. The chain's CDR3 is CASSGQEHYGYTF. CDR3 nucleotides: TGTGCCAGCAGTGGGCAGGAGCACTATGGCTACACCTTC.

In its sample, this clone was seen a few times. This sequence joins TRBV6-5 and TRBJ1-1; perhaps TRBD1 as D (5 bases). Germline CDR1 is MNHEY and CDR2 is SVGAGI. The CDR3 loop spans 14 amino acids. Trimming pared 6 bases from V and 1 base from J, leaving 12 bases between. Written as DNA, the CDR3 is TGTGCCAGCAGCATACAGGCTCAGAACACTGAAGCTTTCTTT. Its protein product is CASSIQAQNTEAFF.

The CDR3 DNA reads TGTGCCAGCGGTACCCTGGGGAAGGGAGAGACCCAGTACTTC. This translates into CASGTLGKGETQYF. The rearrangement joins TRBV5-6 to TRBJ2-5; D gene uncertain. V was shortened by 7 bases and J by 4 bases, with 17 bases between the two germline ends. This CDR3 spans 14 amino acids. The germline gives CDR1 SGHDT, CDR2 YYEEEE.

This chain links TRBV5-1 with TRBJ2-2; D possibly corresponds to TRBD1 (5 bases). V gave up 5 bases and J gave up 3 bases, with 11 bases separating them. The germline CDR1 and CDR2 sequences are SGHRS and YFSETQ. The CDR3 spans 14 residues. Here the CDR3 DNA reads TGCGCCAGCAGGCCCACAGGATACACCGGGGAGCTGTTTTTT. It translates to CASRPTGYTGELFF.

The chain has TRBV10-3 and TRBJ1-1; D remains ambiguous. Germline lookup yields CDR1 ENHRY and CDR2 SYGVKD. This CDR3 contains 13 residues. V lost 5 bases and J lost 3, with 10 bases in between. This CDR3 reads CAISPKGDTEAFF. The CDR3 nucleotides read TGTGCCATCAGTCCCAAGGGCGACACTGAAGCTTTCTTT.

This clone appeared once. As DNA, the CDR3 is TGTGCCAGCAGCTTACGATCGCGGGAGGGGGCCGGGGAGCTGTTTTTT. Residues: CASSLRSREGAGELFF. V usage is TRBV11-2 and J usage is TRBJ2-2; the match to TRBD2 covers 9 bases. The CDR3 is 16 amino acids. Germline CDR1 reads SGHAT; CDR2 reads FQNNGV. After removal of 2 bases from V and 6 bases from J, the junction contained 7 bases not matched to a gene.

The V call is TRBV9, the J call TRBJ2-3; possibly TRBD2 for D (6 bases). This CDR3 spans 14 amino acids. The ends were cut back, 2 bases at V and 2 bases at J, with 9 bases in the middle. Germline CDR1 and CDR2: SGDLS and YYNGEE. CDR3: CASSVAGNTDTQYF. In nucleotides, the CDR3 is TGTGCCAGCAGCGTTGCGGGGAACACAGATACGCAGTATTTT.

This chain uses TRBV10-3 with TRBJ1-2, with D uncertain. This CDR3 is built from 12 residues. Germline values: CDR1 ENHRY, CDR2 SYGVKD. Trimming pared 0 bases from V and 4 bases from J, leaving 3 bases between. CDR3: CAISESGYGYTF. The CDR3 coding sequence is TGTGCCATCAGTGAGTCGGGCTATGGCTACACCTTC.

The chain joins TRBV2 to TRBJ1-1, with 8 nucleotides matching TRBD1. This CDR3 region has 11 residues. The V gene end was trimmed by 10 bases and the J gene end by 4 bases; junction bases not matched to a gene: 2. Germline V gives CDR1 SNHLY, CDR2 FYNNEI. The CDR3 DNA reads TGTGCCAACACAGGGGGCACTGAAGCTTTCTTT. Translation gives CANTGGTEAFF.

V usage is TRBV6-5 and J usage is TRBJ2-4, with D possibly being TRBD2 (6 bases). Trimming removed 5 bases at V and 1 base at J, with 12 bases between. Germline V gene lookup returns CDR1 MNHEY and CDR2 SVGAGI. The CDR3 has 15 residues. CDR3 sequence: CASSTGDRAKNIQYF. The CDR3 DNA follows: TGTGCCAGCAGTACGGGGGATCGGGCCAAAAACATTCAGTACTTC.